The present TCR beta chain was sequenced within a study of regulatory T cells in long-lasting Graves disease. Assembly of TCR beta libraries relied on iRepertoire HTBI primers together with Arm-PCR of CDR3 regions. Each CDR3 protein gets one entry after TCRdb re-called the multiplex PCR reads with MiXCR. Seen here are about 420,000 distinct CDR3 sequences, around 17% observed once, and the top ten hold 23%. Looked up from germline, CDR1 is SGHRS and CDR2 is YFSETQ. The CDR3 is 15 amino acids. V lost 2 bases and J lost 3; bases outside the gene matches: 4. This clonotype was picked up many times. Time point given: newly diagnosed GD, antithyroid drugs for less than 3 months. PBMC RNA was the source of the TCR library. In addition, the sample was reused for a study of T cells in Graves' hyperthyroidism and ophthalmopathy.

This receptor was identified in a woman under 30 with Graves disease. The V call is TRBV5-1, the J call TRBJ1-1; 10 bases map to TRBD1. The specimen was peripheral blood mononuclear cells (PBMCs), collected at new diagnosis, from a patient treated with antithyroid drugs. The CDR3 protein is CASSFGGTGDTEAFF. Here the CDR3 DNA reads TGCGCCAGCAGCTTCGGTGGGACAGGGGACACTGAAGCTTTCTTT.